The sequence of this TCR beta chain was determined in a study of T cell changes during pregnancy in multiple sclerosis (dated by TCRdb to the late 2010s). Describing the broader study: In women with multiple sclerosis, the researchers looked at how the T cell repertoire shifted as pregnancy progressed.

On this clone: The antigen this receptor binds is unknown. No base quality information exists; no much larger clone differs at one position.

Preparation of the library involved the immunoSEQ multiplex PCR assay. Imported from immuneACCESS, the table was reduced by TCRdb to in-frame sequences with V and J called. These copies leave out some clones; in studies compared against another copy, an unresolved V gene accounts for under half, and the cause of the remainder is not known. The sample table contains approximately 29,000 clones; only one count was recorded for 80% to 95% of them. The biggest ten clones account for 6.2% of the sample. The V end loses 3 bases and the J end loses 10 bases, and a stretch of 22 bases separates them. The CDR3 sequence holds 16 residues, the cysteine and phenylalanine included. Of the read, only the CDR3 DNA is kept; its 48 bases are in frame from base 1. Reading the germline V gene gives CDR1 SGHTA and CDR2 FQGTGA.

The specimen comprised CD8+ T cells from peripheral blood mononuclear cells, sampled before pregnancy. The V gene is TRBV7-3 and the J gene is TRBJ2-1; the D gene is possibly TRBD1, with 6 bases matching. This receptor was identified in a female donor with multiple sclerosis, enrolled in a pregnancy study. The CDR3 has the sequence CASSFHATGIWAEQFF. The DNA reads TGTGCCAGCAGCTTTCACGCCACAGGGATTTGGGCGGAGCAGTTCTTC.